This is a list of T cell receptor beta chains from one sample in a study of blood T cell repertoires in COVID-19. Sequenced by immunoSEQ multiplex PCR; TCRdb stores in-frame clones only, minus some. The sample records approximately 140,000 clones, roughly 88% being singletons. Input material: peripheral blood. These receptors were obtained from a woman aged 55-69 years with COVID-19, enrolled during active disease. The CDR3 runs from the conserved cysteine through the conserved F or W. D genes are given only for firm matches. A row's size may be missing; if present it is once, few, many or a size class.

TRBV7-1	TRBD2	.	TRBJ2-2	CASSSLGLAGGQQLGLANTGELFF
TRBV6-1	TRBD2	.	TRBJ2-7	CASSETSGGSHEQYF
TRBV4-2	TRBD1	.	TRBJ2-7	CASSQPGQGHEQYF
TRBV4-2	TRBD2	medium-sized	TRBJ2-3	CASSQDSGGADTQYF
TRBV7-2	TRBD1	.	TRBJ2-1	CASSPMGTANYNEQFF
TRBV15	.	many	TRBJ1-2	CATSRDMETANYGYTF
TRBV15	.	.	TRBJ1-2	CATSRARSTNYGYTF
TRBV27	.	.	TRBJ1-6	CASKQTGFRAPNSPLHF
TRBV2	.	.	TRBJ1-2	CASRPDRNYGYTF
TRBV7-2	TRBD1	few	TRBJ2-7	CASSRQGDSYEQYF
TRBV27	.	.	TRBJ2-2	CASSPRQEPNTGELFF
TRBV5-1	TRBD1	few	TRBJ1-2	CASSIGQGRSNYGYTF
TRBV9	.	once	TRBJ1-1	CASSAGQFYTEAFF
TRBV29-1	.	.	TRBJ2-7	CSVGLENHEQYF
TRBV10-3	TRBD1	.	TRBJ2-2	CAISELPPGGGGELFF
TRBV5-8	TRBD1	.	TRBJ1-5	CASSKDRGPPQHF
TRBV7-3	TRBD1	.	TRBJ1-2	CASSETGGTLYGYTF
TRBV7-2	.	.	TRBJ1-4	CASSLNYNEKLFF
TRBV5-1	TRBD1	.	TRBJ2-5	CASSPQGAQETQYF
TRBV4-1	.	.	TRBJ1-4	CASSPRDITNEKLFF
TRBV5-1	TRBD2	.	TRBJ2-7	CASSQPSGSYEQYF
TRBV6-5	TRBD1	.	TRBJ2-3	CASGQGGNTDTQYF
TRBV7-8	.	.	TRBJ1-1	CASSLVTGSNTEAFF
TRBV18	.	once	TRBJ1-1	CASSLLPPQDNTEAFF
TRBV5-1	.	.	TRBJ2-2	CASRTQGLTGELFF
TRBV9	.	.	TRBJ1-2	CASSDGINYGYTF
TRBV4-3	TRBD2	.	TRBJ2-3	CASSQVGLAGTDTQYF
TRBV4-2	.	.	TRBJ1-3	CASSQERTISGNTIYF
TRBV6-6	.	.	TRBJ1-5	CASSDIYSNQPQHF
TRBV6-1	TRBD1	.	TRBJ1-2	CASSDGQENNYGYTF
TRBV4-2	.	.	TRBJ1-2	CASSQEQSGNYGYTF
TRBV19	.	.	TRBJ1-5	CASSIIGGENQPQHF
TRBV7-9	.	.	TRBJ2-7	CASRGLTTNHEQYF
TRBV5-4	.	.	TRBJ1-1	CASSLEGAREAFF
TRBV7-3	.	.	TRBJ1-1	CASSLSGRGNTEAFF
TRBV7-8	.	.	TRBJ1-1	CASSPLLGSQHTEAFF
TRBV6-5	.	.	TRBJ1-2	CASSRSPGSDYGYTF
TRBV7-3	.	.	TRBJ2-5	CASSLDRQRQETQYF
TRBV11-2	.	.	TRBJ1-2	CASSLLRGVYGYTF
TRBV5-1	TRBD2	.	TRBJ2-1	CASSSGTTLSYNEQFF
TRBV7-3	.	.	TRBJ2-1	CASSLAGASSYNEQFF
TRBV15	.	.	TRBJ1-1	CATSRGQANTEAFF
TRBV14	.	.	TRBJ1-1	CASSPQGKGTEAFF
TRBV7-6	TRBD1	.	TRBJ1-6	CASSSDRGPNSPLHF
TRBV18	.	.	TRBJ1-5	CASSSGREGQPQHF
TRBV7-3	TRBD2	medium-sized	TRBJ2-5	CASSLSGGAAETQYF
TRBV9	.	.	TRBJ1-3	CASSVSGLGNTIYF
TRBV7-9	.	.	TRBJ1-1	CASAVGGDTEAFF
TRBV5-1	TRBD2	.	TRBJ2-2	CASSGLILAGANTGELFF
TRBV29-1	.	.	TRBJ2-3	CSRKEFTDTQYF
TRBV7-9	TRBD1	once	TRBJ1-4	CASTSDRSYNEKLFF